The 5 T cell receptor beta chains in this list originate from one sample, sequenced in a study of radiotherapy plus CTLA-4 blockade in lung cancer. The protocol was immunoSEQ multiplex PCR, while the TCRdb copy is restricted to in-frame clones and leaves out a portion. The repertoire includes about 51,000 clones, about three quarters of them detected once, and 2% to 3% sits in the top ten. The sample in question was peripheral blood, obtained from a patient treated with radiotherapy plus ipilimumab. These TCRs come from a human donor with non-small cell lung cancer whose response to radiotherapy plus ipilimumab could not be evaluated.

V and J are TRBV28 and TRBJ2-5; D gene unclear. Germline CDR1 and CDR2: MDHEN and SYDVKM. The germline V and J ends were trimmed by 7 bases and 7 bases, with 10 bases remaining between them. The CDR3 is made up of 11 amino acids. Here the CDR3 reads CASNRLGTQYF. The DNA for the CDR3 is TGTGCCAGCAATCGACTGGGGACCCAGTACTTC.

By share, this clone ranks as medium-sized (0.01 to 0.1%). The chain uses TRBV19 and TRBJ2-7, with D possibly TRBD2 on 6 matching bases. V lost 7 bases to trimming and J lost 4 bases, with 14 bases between them. The CDR3 spans 13 residues. Germline V gene lookup returns CDR1 LNHDA and CDR2 SQIVND (reference sequence). CDR3 loop: CASTVPGRYEQYF. The CDR3 DNA sequence: TGTGCCAGTACTGTCCCGGGGAGGTACGAGCAGTACTTC.

The chain employs TRBV5-1 and TRBJ1-1; D is ambiguous. The CDR3 runs to 13 residues. Germline V gene data show CDR1 as SGHRS and CDR2 as YFSETQ. Trimming took 4 bases from V and 0 from J, leaving 7 bases between them. The CDR3 DNA reads as TGCGCCAGCAGCCGGGATCTGAACACTGAAGCTTTCTTT. Its protein is CASSRDLNTEAFF.

The chain employs TRBV29-1 and TRBJ2-1; possibly TRBD2 for D (6 bases). V lost 3 bases and J lost 4, with 16 bases in between. The CDR3 has 15 residues. CDR1 SQVTM and CDR2 ANQGSEA come from the germline V gene. CDR3 region: CSVESRGALYNEQFF. CDR3 nucleotides: TGCAGCGTTGAGTCCCGCGGGGCCTTATACAATGAGCAGTTCTTC.

V gene TRBV28 combines with J gene TRBJ2-7; a weak D match, TRBD1 (6 bases). Trimming took off 5 bases at V and 5 bases at J, with 19 bases between the two ends. The CDR3 extends over 15 amino acids. Germline CDR1 MDHEN, CDR2 SYDVKM. The CDR3 here is CASSIDHRVRNEQYF. Written as DNA, the CDR3 is TGTGCCAGCAGTATTGACCACAGGGTCCGTAACGAGCAGTACTTC. The full variable domain, with the rest looked up from reference TRBV28 and TRBJ2-7, is DVKVTQSSRYLVKRTGEKVFLECVQDMDHENMFWYRQDPGLGLRLIYFSYDVKMKEKGDIPEGYSVSREKKERFSLILESASTNQTSMYLCASSIDHRVRNEQYFGPGTRLTVT.